The clone carrying this T cell receptor beta chain was counted a few times. The data were produced by immunoSEQ multiplex PCR, yet TCRdb's version contains in-frame clones alone and is incomplete. Among approximately 330,000 clones listed, 73% were seen once. This sample was included in a study of shared clonotypes between healthy human individuals. Overall study: CD4 naive cells filled three plates per donor, CD4 memory three, CD8 naive two and CD8 memory one.

Trimming cost V 11 bases and J 4 bases, with 21 bases left between them. The CDR3 has 15 amino acids. The germline gives CDR1 LNHDA, CDR2 SQIVND (reference sequence). Sequencing was done on a sample of memory CD4+ T cells sorted from blood. Indicated subset: CD45RA-negative fraction. V usage is TRBV19 and J usage is TRBJ1-5, with D possibly being TRBD1 (5 bases). The receptor was isolated from a man aged 25 to 45 in good health. Here the CDR3 DNA reads TGTGCCTCCCGGGACCATTCGGAAAAAAATCAGCCCCAGCATTTT. It yields the protein CASRDHSEKNQPQHF.